The 24 T cell receptor beta chains in this list originate from one sample, sequenced in a study of shared clonotypes between healthy human individuals. Positive CCR7 selection of CD45RO-negative cells yielded the naive CD8 cells, and terminally differentiated effector memory CD45RA+ cells were excluded. Here immunoSEQ multiplex PCR was the method, and the copy in TCRdb shows in-frame clones only, minus some. The data contain 650,000 to 800,000 clones, roughly 94% of them seen just once; the ten biggest clones take up roughly 22%. The source material was naive CD8+ T cells sorted from blood. The source of these receptors is a man aged 30-40 years in good health.

This clone was found a few times. V and J are TRBV4-1 and TRBJ1-3; D unclear. Germline V gene sequence: CDR1 MGHRA, CDR2 YSYEKL. The CDR3 covers 12 residues. The V gene lost 3 bases and the J gene lost 3 bases, with 3 bases spanning the gap. This CDR3 reads CASSHGGNTIYF. The CDR3 DNA reads as TGCGCCAGCAGCCACGGTGGAAACACCATATATTTT.

This clone came up a few times. The V and J genes are TRBV28 and TRBJ1-1, with no clear D. The CDR3 runs to 12 residues. The ends were cut back, 5 bases at V and 6 bases at J, with 10 bases in the middle. The germline V gene has CDR1 MDHEN and CDR2 SYDVKM. The chain's CDR3 is CASSPIPAEAFF. CDR3 bases: TGTGCCAGCAGTCCGATTCCGGCTGAAGCTTTCTTT.

The gene calls are TRBV19 and TRBJ2-2, with TRBD1 identical over 7 bases. CDR1 and CDR2 (germline): LNHDA, SQIVND (reference sequence). The CDR3 loop spans 16 amino acids. V shed 3 bases, J shed 5 bases, and the junction held 9 bases outside the gene matches. CDR3 DNA sequence: TGTGCCAGTAGTATCCCGGACAGGCTAGGTACCGGGGAGCTGTTTTTT. It is translated as CASSIPDRLGTGELFF.

This clone was detected only once. The V gene is TRBV9, the J gene TRBJ2-5; D is unresolved. Germline CDR1 reads SGDLS; CDR2 reads YYNGEE. Trimming left V 3 bases short and J 7 bases short, with 16 bases between. This CDR3 region has 14 residues. The CDR3 is CASSAYSEFGTQYF. The CDR3 DNA sequence: TGTGCCAGCAGCGCTTACAGCGAGTTTGGGACCCAGTACTTC.

The rearrangement uses TRBV19 and TRBJ2-7; D perhaps matches TRBD1 (7 bases). The CDR3 has 15 residues. Germline CDR1 reads LNHDA; CDR2 reads SQIVND (reference sequence). V shed 7 bases and J shed 3 bases, with 19 bases lying between them. Written as DNA, the CDR3 is TGTGCCAGTACACAGGGGCTAGCGAGAGACTACGAGCAGTACTTC. Residues: CASTQGLARDYEQYF.

The chain's CDR3 is CASSTAHRDPYNEQFF. The CDR3 region has the DNA TGTGCCAGCAGCACGGCCCACAGGGACCCCTACAATGAGCAGTTCTTC. The chain is built from TRBV5-4 and TRBJ2-1; D is possibly TRBD1 (6 bases). The V end lost 4 bases, the J end lost 2 bases, and 16 bases lay between the germline ends. CDR1 SGHNT and CDR2 YYREEE come from the germline V gene (reference sequence). The CDR3 contains 16 residues.

The chain uses TRBV29-1 and TRBJ2-7; D possibly corresponds to TRBD1 (7 bases). Trimming shortened V by 6 bases and J by 1 base, and 10 bases separated the two germline ends. Germline loops: CDR1 SQVTM, CDR2 ANQGSEA. This CDR3 comprises 12 residues. The CDR3 nucleotides read TGCAGCGTCGCGGGACAGTCCTACGAGCAGTACTTC. Translated: CSVAGQSYEQYF.

This chain joins TRBV7-9 and TRBJ2-7; 8 bases are shared with TRBD2. The V gene end was trimmed by 4 bases and the J gene end by 3 bases; junction bases not matched to a gene: 14. CDR3 size: 17 residues. Germline assignment: CDR1 SEHNR and CDR2 FQNEAQ (reference sequence). The CDR3 here is CASSSGVLAANGYEQYF. In DNA, the CDR3 is TGTGCCAGCAGCTCCGGGGTACTAGCGGCTAATGGCTACGAGCAGTACTTC.

The chain links TRBV5-5 to TRBJ1-2, with D perhaps matching TRBD1 (5 bases). This CDR3 comprises 13 residues. Trimming took 4 bases from V and 8 from J, leaving 15 bases between them. The germline V gene has CDR1 SGHKS and CDR2 YYEKEE (reference sequence). CDR3 in amino acids: CASSRRERGGYTF. The CDR3 DNA is TGTGCCAGCAGCCGGCGGGAACGGGGCGGCTACACCTTC.

The rearrangement links TRBV19 to TRBJ2-7; D ambiguous. Germline V lookup: CDR1 LNHDA, CDR2 SQIVND (reference sequence). V was pared by 1 base and J by 3 bases, with 7 bases between. The CDR3 totals 13 residues. In DNA form, the CDR3 reads TGTGCCAGTAGTATAGCGACAAGCTACGAGCAGTACTTC. Its protein product is CASSIATSYEQYF.

V is TRBV6-5 and J is TRBJ2-1; 11 bases fit TRBD1. After removal of 7 bases from V and 7 bases from J, the junction contained 6 bases not matched to a gene. Germline-derived CDR1 and CDR2 are MNHEY and SVGAGI. CDR3 length equals 14 residues. The DNA of the CDR3 is TGTGCCAGCACCGGGGGGGACAGGGGGAATGAGCAGTTCTTC. Protein sequence: CASTGGDRGNEQFF.

The chain uses TRBV27 and TRBJ2-7; 8 bases are shared with TRBD2. The CDR3 length is 14 residues. After removal of 2 bases from V and 3 bases from J, the junction contained 3 bases not matched to a gene. Germline lookup yields CDR1 MNHEY and CDR2 SMNVEV (reference sequence). The CDR3 spells CASSLAGGFYEQYF. DNA of the CDR3: TGTGCCAGCAGTTTAGCGGGAGGTTTCTACGAGCAGTACTTC.

The chain has TRBV27 and TRBJ2-2; 7 nucleotides align to TRBD1. This CDR3 comprises 17 residues. Germline V gene sequence: CDR1 MNHEY, CDR2 SMNVEV (reference sequence). Trimming at V came to 3 bases and at J to 1 base, leaving 8 bases not matched to a gene. DNA of the CDR3: TGTGCCAGCAGTTTCCTAAAGACAGGGTTGAACACCGGGGAGCTGTTTTTT. As protein: CASSFLKTGLNTGELFF.

The chain recombines TRBV6-1 with TRBJ2-7, with D hard to call. Germline assignment: CDR1 MNHNS and CDR2 SASEGT. The CDR3 spans 13 residues. With 5 bases removed from V and 0 bases from J, the gap between germline ends came to 8 bases. The DNA of the CDR3 is TGTGCCAGCAGTCTCAGGAGCTCCTACGAGCAGTACTTC. Its translation is CASSLRSSYEQYF.

J is TRBJ2-7 and V is TRBV5-1; maybe TRBD1 (5 bases). CDR1 is SGHRS, CDR2 YFSETQ, per germline. The CDR3 sequence is 13 residues long. Trimming pared 0 bases from V and 5 bases from J, leaving 9 bases between. CDR3 sequence (DNA): TGCGCCAGCAGCTTGGAGCAGGGTAACGAGCAGTACTTC. Its translation: CASSLEQGNEQYF. The entire variable domain, with the rest obtained from reference TRBV5-1 and TRBJ2-7, is as follows: KAGVTQTPRYLIKTRGQQVTLSCSPISGHRSVSWYQQTPGQGLQFLFEYFSETQRNKGNFPGRFSGRQFSNSRSEMNVSTLELGDSALYLCASSLEQGNEQYFGPGTRLTVT.

V and J are TRBV27 and TRBJ1-4; 10 nucleotides match TRBD1. The length of the CDR3 is 15 residues. Germline V lookup: CDR1 MNHEY, CDR2 SMNVEV (reference sequence). The trim removed 4 bases at V and 5 bases at J, leaving 4 bases unmatched. CDR3 sequence: CASSSGGQGNEKLFF. The CDR3, as DNA: TGTGCCAGCAGTTCAGGGGGACAGGGGAATGAAAAACTGTTTTTT.

V and J are TRBV10-3 and TRBJ2-3, with unresolved D. Germline CDR1 ENHRY, CDR2 SYGVKD. Trimming stripped 0 bases from V and 0 bases from J, with 13 bases between. The CDR3 is 17 amino acids. CDR3 bases: TGTGCCATCAGTGAGTCGCTAGGAGTTGCTAGCACAGATACGCAGTATTTT. Encoded protein: CAISESLGVASTDTQYF.

Remarks on this clone: One end of the junction does not line up with germline, which may come from a read error. This chain links TRBV4-1 with TRBJ2-1; tentatively, D is TRBD1 (6 bases). In germline, CDR1 is MGHRA, CDR2 YSYEKL. The CDR3 has 16 residues. The CDR3 coding sequence is TGCGCCAGCAGCCAAGTACCAGGGGTTAACTACGATGAGCAGTTCTTC. It encodes CASSQVPGVNYDEQFF.

The chain is built from TRBV28 and TRBJ1-2; possibly TRBD1 for D (5 bases). V was clipped by 3 bases and J by 4 bases, with 9 bases between them. Per germline, CDR1 MDHEN and CDR2 SYDVKM. This CDR3 has 13 residues. CDR3 coding DNA: TGTGCCAGCAGTTTGGCCGGGACCTATGGCTACACCTTC. This sequence encodes CASSLAGTYGYTF.

The CDR3 coding sequence is TGTGCCAGCAGCGTAGAAGCGGTAACAACGGAGGCTTTCTTT. Protein product: CASSVEAVTTEAFF. The chain recombines TRBV9 with TRBJ1-1; D not resolved. Germline CDR1 SGDLS, CDR2 YYNGEE. Trimming took 0 bases from V and 11 from J, leaving 17 bases between them. The CDR3 is made up of 14 amino acids. The full variable domain, completed using reference TRBV9 and TRBJ1-1, is DSGVTQTPKHLITATGQRVTLRCSPRSGDLSVYWYQQSLDQGLQFLIQYYNGEERAKGNILERFSAQQFPDLHSELNLSSLELGDSALYFCASSVEAVTTEAFFGQGTRLTVV.

In its sample, this clone was seen a few times. The rearrangement joins TRBV4-1 to TRBJ1-2, with TRBD1 identical over 9 bases. From germline, CDR1 is MGHRA and CDR2 YSYEKL. The CDR3 contains 15 residues. Unmatched junction bases numbered 8, after V lost 6 bases and J lost 3 bases. The CDR3 protein is CASSMDRGQYYGYTF. The CDR3 DNA reads TGCGCCAGCAGTATGGACAGGGGACAGTACTATGGCTACACCTTC.

The chain uses TRBV27 and TRBJ2-7; D might be TRBD2 (7 bases). V was shortened by 7 bases and J by 5 bases, with 18 bases between the two germline ends. This CDR3 has 14 amino acids. Germline V gene lookup returns CDR1 MNHEY and CDR2 SMNVEV (reference sequence). CDR3 residues: CASTPRGGLHEQYF. Here the CDR3 DNA reads TGTGCCAGCACCCCGAGGGGGGGGCTCCACGAGCAGTACTTC.

The chain has TRBV13 and TRBJ2-1, with no clear D. This CDR3 spans 13 amino acids. The germline CDR1 and CDR2 sequences are PRHDT and FYEKMQ (reference sequence). The V gene lost 0 bases and the J gene lost 7 bases, with 7 bases spanning the gap. The CDR3 sequence is CASSLGPKNEQFF. CDR3 nucleotides: TGTGCCAGCAGCTTAGGTCCCAAAAATGAGCAGTTCTTC.

The chain combines TRBV25-1 with TRBJ2-7; D is undetermined. CDR1 and CDR2 (germline): MGHDK, SYGVNS. CDR3 size: 11 residues. V gave up 3 bases and J gave up 3 bases, with 3 bases separating them. The CDR3, as DNA: TGTGCCAGCAGTGACGGCTACGAGCAGTACTTC. It encodes CASSDGYEQYF.